The present TCR beta chain was sequenced within a study of T cells in tumors after PD-1 blockade. About the research overall: On average, peripheral blood gave 100,000 to 140,000 TCR templates and 35,000 to 40,000 unique clonotypes.

Sequencing was performed with immunoSEQ multiplex PCR; in TCRdb, only in-frame clones are kept and a portion is missing. This table has tens of thousands of clones, around 67% appearing once. The CDR3 loop spans 17 amino acids. Between the trimmed V and J ends, which lost 0 bases and 0 bases, there was a span of 9 bases. The V gene's germline CDR1 is LGHNA and CDR2 YNFKEQ. This clone showed up just a few times. This chain links TRBV4-2 with TRBJ1-6; unclear D gene. Specimen: PBMCs, collected after anti-PD-1 treatment. This TCR came from a human donor with basal cell carcinoma. In DNA, the CDR3 is TGTGCCAGCAGCCAAGACCGACAAAGCTCCTATAATTCACCCCTCCACTTT. Its translation is CASSQDRQSSYNSPLHF.